The 8 T cell receptor beta chains below come from one sample, sequenced in a study of technical replicates of blood from a few donors. Sequencing was performed with immunoSEQ multiplex PCR; in TCRdb, only in-frame clones are kept and a portion is missing. The data show more than 90,000 clones, roughly 95% seen once. The material sequenced was T cells isolated from PBMCs. The receptor source for this set is a human donor in good health.

The chain combines TRBV6-5 with TRBJ1-1; tentative D call: TRBD1 (6 bases). From germline, CDR1 is MNHEY and CDR2 SVGAGI. The CDR3 covers 15 residues. V lost 6 bases, J lost 0 bases, and 14 bases lay in between. DNA of the CDR3: TGTGCCAGCAGCGTCGGACAGCCGATGAACACTGAAGCTTTCTTT. Translating gives CASSVGQPMNTEAFF.

The CDR3 coding sequence is TGTGCCAGCAGTAGGGGGACAGGGTCGTACGAGCAGTACTTC. Translation: CASSRGTGSYEQYF. This chain uses TRBV27 with TRBJ2-7; the match to TRBD1 covers 9 bases. Unmatched junction bases numbered 6, after V lost 5 bases and J lost 4 bases. CDR3 length: 14 residues. The germline V gene encodes CDR1 MNHEY and CDR2 SMNVEV (reference sequence).

The chain employs TRBV7-9 and TRBJ2-1; TRBD2 might be the D (5 bases). In germline, CDR1 is SEHNR, CDR2 FQNEAQ (reference sequence). The CDR3 sequence is 13 residues long. V lost 5 bases and J lost 4, with 9 bases in between. The CDR3 reads CASSQEGYNEQFF. CDR3 nucleotide sequence: TGTGCCAGCAGCCAAGAGGGTTACAATGAGCAGTTCTTC.

The chain has TRBV20-1 and TRBJ2-3, with no clear D. This CDR3 is 11 amino acids long. Germline CDR1 and CDR2: DFQATT and SNEGSKA (reference sequence). V lost 6 bases and J lost 0, with 4 bases in between. This CDR3 reads CSALSTDTQYF. CDR3 sequence (DNA): TGCAGTGCGCTAAGCACAGATACGCAGTATTTT.

The rearrangement uses TRBV6-5 and TRBJ2-3; D is ambiguous. CDR3 size: 12 residues. V lost 7 bases to trimming and J lost 0 bases, with 5 bases between them. Per germline, CDR1 MNHEY and CDR2 SVGAGI. CDR3 protein: CASKSSTDTQYF. In DNA, the CDR3 is TGTGCCAGCAAATCGAGCACAGATACGCAGTATTTT.

The gene calls are TRBV7-9 and TRBJ2-3; possible D gene TRBD1, 5 bases. In germline, CDR1 is SEHNR, CDR2 FQNEAQ (reference sequence). The CDR3 runs to 16 residues. Trimming shortened V by 3 bases and J by 4 bases, and 17 bases separated the two germline ends. The CDR3 protein is CASSLPVGLGSDTQYF. CDR3 DNA sequence: TGTGCCAGCAGCTTGCCGGTGGGGCTAGGTTCAGATACGCAGTATTTT.

This clone showed up just once. In DNA form, the CDR3 reads TGTGCTAGTGGTCCGAGGTTAGCGGCTCAAGAGACCCAGTACTTC. Its protein product is CASGPRLAAQETQYF. This chain uses TRBV12-5 with TRBJ2-5, with a tentative D call TRBD2 (6 bases). V dropped 5 bases and J dropped 2 bases, with 15 bases sitting between them. The V gene's germline CDR1 is LGHNT and CDR2 FRNRAP. The CDR3 runs 15 residues.

This rearrangement joins TRBV7-9 to TRBJ2-7; 7 bases are a match to TRBD1. Germline-derived CDR1 and CDR2 are SEHNR and FQNEAQ (reference sequence). The CDR3 consists of 16 residues. Unmatched junction bases numbered 13, after V lost 2 bases and J lost 6 bases. Written as DNA, the CDR3 is TGTGCCAGCAGCTTATTGGGACAGCAATCCCTACGCGAGCAGTACTTC. It specifies CASSLLGQQSLREQYF.